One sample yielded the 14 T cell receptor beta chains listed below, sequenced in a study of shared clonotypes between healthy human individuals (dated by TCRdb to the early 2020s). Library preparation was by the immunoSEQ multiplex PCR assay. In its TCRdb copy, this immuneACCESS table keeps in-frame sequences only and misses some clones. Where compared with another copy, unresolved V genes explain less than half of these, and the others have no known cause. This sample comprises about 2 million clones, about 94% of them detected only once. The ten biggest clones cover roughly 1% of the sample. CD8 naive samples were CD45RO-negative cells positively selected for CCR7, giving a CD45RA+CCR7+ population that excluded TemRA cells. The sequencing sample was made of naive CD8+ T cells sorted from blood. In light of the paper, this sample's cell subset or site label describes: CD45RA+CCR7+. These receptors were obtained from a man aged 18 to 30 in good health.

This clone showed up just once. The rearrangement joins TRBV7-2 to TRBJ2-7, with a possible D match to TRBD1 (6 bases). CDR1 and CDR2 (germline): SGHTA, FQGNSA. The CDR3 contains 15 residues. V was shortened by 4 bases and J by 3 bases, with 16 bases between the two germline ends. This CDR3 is CASSSTGHPGYEQYF. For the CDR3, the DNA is TGTGCCAGCAGCTCAACGGGACACCCAGGCTACGAGCAGTACTTC.

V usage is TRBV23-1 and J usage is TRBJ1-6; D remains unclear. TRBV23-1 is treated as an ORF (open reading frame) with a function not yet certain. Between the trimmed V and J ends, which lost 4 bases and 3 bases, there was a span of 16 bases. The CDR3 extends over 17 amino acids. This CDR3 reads CASSLTFDTFYNSPLHF. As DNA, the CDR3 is TGCGCCAGCAGTCTGACATTCGACACCTTCTATAATTCACCCCTCCACTTT.

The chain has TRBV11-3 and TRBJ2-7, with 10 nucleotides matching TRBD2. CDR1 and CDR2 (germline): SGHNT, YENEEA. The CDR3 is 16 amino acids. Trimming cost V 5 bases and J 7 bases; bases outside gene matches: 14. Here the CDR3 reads CASSLNGAGGPWEQYF. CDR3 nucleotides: TGTGCCAGCAGCCTAAATGGAGCGGGGGGGCCGTGGGAGCAGTACTTC.

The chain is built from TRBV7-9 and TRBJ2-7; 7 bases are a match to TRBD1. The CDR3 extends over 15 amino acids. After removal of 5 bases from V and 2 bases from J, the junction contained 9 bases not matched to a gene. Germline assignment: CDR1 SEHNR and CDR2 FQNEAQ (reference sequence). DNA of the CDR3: TGTGCCAGCAGCCTAAACAGGGGCCATCCCTACGAGCAGTACTTC. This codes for CASSLNRGHPYEQYF. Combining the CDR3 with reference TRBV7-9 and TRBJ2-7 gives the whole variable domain DTGVSQNPRHKITKRGQNVTFRCDPISEHNRLYWYRQTLGQGPEFLTYFQNEAQLEKSRLLSDRFSAERPKGSFSTLEIQRTEQGDSAMYLCASSLNRGHPYEQYFGPGTRLTVT.

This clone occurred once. CDR3: CATQTGDGNTIYF. The CDR3 DNA reads as TGTGCCACCCAGACAGGTGACGGAAACACCATATATTTT. The chain carries TRBV2 and TRBJ1-3; D is possibly TRBD1 (6 bases). Trimming cost V 10 bases and J 4 bases, with 14 bases left between them. This CDR3 has 13 amino acids. CDR1 SNHLY and CDR2 FYNNEI come from the germline V gene.

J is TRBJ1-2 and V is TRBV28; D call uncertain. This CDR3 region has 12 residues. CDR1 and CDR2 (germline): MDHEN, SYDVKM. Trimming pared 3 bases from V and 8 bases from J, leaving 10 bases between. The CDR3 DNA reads TGTGCCAGCAGTTTGGGTGATGGGGGCTACACCTTC. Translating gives CASSLGDGGYTF.

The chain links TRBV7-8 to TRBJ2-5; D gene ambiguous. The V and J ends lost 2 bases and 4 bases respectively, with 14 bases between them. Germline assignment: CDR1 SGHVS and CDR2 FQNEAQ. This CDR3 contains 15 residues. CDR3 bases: TGTGCCAGCAGCTTAAAATCCGTGCTGATAGAGACCCAGTACTTC. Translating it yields CASSLKSVLIETQYF.

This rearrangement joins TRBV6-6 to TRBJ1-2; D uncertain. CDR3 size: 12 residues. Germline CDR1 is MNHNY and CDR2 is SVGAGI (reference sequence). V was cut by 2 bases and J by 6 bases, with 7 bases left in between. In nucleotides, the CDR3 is TGTGCCAGCAGTTACGGGTCTAATGGCTACACCTTC. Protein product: CASSYGSNGYTF.

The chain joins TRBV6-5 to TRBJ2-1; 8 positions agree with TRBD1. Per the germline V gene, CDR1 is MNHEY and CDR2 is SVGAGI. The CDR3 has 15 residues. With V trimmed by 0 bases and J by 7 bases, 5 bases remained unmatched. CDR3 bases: TGTGCCAGCAGTTACTCGGACAGGGATGGAAATGAGCAGTTCTTC. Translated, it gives CASSYSDRDGNEQFF.

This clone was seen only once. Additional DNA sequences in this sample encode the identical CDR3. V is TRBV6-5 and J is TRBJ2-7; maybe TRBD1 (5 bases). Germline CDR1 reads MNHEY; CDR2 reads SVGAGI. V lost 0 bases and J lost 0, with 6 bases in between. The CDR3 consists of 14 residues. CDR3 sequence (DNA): TGTGCCAGCAGTTACTCGCAGGGCTCCTACGAGCAGTACTTC. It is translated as CASSYSQGSYEQYF.

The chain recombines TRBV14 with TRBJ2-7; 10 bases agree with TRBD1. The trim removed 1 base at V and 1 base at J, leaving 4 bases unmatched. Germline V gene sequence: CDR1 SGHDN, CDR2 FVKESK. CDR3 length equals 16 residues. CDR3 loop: CASSQGGQGVSYEQYF. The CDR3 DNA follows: TGTGCCAGCAGCCAAGGCGGACAGGGGGTTTCCTACGAGCAGTACTTC.

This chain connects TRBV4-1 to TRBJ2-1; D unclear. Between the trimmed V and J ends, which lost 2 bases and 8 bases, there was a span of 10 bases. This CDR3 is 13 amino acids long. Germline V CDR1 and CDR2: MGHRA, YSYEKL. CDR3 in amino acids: CASSQYKDYEQFF. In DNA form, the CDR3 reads TGCGCCAGCAGCCAATATAAGGATTATGAGCAGTTCTTC.

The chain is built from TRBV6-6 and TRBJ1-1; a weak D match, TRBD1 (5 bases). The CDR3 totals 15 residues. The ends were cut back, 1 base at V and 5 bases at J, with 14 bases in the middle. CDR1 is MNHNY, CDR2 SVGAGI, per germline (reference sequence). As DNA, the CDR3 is TGTGCCAGCAGTTACTGGGGACCGCCGAGGACTGAAGCTTTCTTT. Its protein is CASSYWGPPRTEAFF.

In DNA form, the CDR3 reads TGTGCCAGCAGCGTTACGAGGGTCCACACATCCCCCGGGGAGCTGTTTTTT. Its protein is CASSVTRVHTSPGELFF. This chain uses TRBV9 with TRBJ2-2, with a possible D match to TRBD2 (5 bases). CDR3 length: 17 amino acids. The germline V and J ends were trimmed by 2 bases and 6 bases, with 20 bases remaining between them. CDR1 and CDR2 (germline): SGDLS, YYNGEE.